The sample holds many counts of the clone carrying this TCR beta chain. Its antigen is undetermined. The source of the sample is a study of T cells in Graves' hyperthyroidism and ophthalmopathy. Exclusion followed for patients with uncontrolled infection, other autoimmune disease, pregnancy or lactation. Orbital computed tomography and thyroid ultrasound, together with serum TRAb and thyroxine and clinical symptoms, were used for diagnoses. About 10 ml fresh peripheral blood yielded the PBMCs. Study conclusions and caveats: Among thyroid clonotypes expanded above 0.001, most also appeared in blood.

Using RNA transcripts as the source, TCR beta CDR3 regions were amplified. HTBI primers were the set used in a first-round RT-PCR of the TCR CDR3. In TCRdb, the multiplex PCR reads were re-called with MiXCR into one record per CDR3 protein. This table has a few hundred thousand distinct CDR3 sequences, roughly 13% appearing once. V was shortened by 4 bases and J by 0 bases, with 12 bases between the two germline ends. CDR3 length equals 15 residues. CDR1 is SGHRS and CDR2 is YFSETQ in the germline V gene. The origin of this receptor is a woman between 18 and 29 years old with Graves' hyperthyroidism. Sequencing was performed on blood. The chain couples TRBV5-1 to TRBJ2-3; D is uncertain. CDR3 sequence: CASSRQRSSTDTQYF. DNA of the CDR3: TGCGCCAGCAGCCGTCAGCGATCTAGCACAGATACGCAGTATTTT.